A single sample gave rise to the 13 T cell receptor beta chains below, sequenced in a study of blood T cell repertoires in COVID-19. Assay: immunoSEQ multiplex PCR; the TCRdb copy retains only in-frame clones and omits some. The sample has 120,000 to 150,000 clones; roughly 90% are singletons. The specimen sequenced was peripheral blood. The receptor source for this set is a man between 50 and 59 years old with active or convalescent COVID-19.

This chain uses TRBV25-1 with TRBJ1-4; D gene ambiguous. This CDR3 spans 14 amino acids. Germline V CDR1 and CDR2: MGHDK, SYGVNS. Deletions cut 3 bases from V and 4 bases from J, with 9 bases between. CDR3 sequence: CASSEHRDNEKLFF. In nucleotides, the CDR3 is TGTGCCAGCAGTGAGCACAGAGATAATGAAAAACTGTTTTTT.

The chain carries TRBV28 and TRBJ2-7, with 10 bases aligning to TRBD1. Germline V lookup: CDR1 MDHEN, CDR2 SYDVKM. The CDR3 has 13 residues. V lost 4 bases and J lost 9; bases outside the gene matches: 6. As DNA, the CDR3 is TGTGCCAGCAGTTCCCCGGGACAGGGGTGGCAGTACTTC. Its protein product is CASSSPGQGWQYF. The variable domain in full, with the rest retrieved from reference TRBV28 and TRBJ2-7, is DVKVTQSSRYLVKRTGEKVFLECVQDMDHENMFWYRQDPGLGLRLIYFSYDVKMKEKGDIPEGYSVSREKKERFSLILESASTNQTSMYLCASSSPGQGWQYFGPGTRLTVT.

This clone showed up just a few times. The V and J genes are TRBV28 and TRBJ1-6; tentative D call: TRBD1 (5 bases). CDR1 is MDHEN and CDR2 is SYDVKM in the germline V gene. Trimming pared 7 bases from V and 10 bases from J, leaving 14 bases between. The CDR3 consists of 13 residues. The CDR3 DNA follows: TGTGCCAGCACCTTACATGGGGGGTCACCCCTCCACTTT. Protein sequence: CASTLHGGSPLHF.

V usage is TRBV5-1 and J usage is TRBJ2-1; 9 nucleotides line up with TRBD1. Unmatched junction bases numbered 5, after V lost 7 bases and J lost 0 bases. CDR1 and CDR2 (germline): SGHRS, YFSETQ. There are 15 residues in the CDR3. CDR3 region: CASRSGQGSYNEQFF. The CDR3, as DNA: TGCGCCAGCCGGTCGGGACAGGGCTCCTACAATGAGCAGTTCTTC.

The gene calls are TRBV7-2 and TRBJ1-3; 8 bases are a match to TRBD1. Germline assignment: CDR1 SGHTA and CDR2 FQGNSA. CDR3 length equals 16 residues. The junction had 5 bases not matched to a gene; V was cut back by 0 bases and J by 4 bases. The CDR3 region has the DNA TGTGCCAGCAGCTTAGCAGGACAGGGAACCGGAAACACCATATATTTT. This encodes CASSLAGQGTGNTIYF.

This chain links TRBV6-5 with TRBJ1-1; D uncertain. The V gene's germline CDR1 is MNHEY and CDR2 SVGAGI. The CDR3 sequence is 12 residues long. Trimming left V 3 bases short and J 5 bases short, with 7 bases between. The CDR3, as DNA: TGTGCCAGCAGTTATACGGGGACTGAAGCTTTCTTT. This codes for CASSYTGTEAFF.

This clone was counted between two and nine times. J is TRBJ2-2 and V is TRBV24-1; D unresolved. The germline CDR1 and CDR2 sequences are KGHDR and SFDVKD. CDR3 length: 17 residues. Trimming stripped 1 base from V and 0 bases from J, with 11 bases between. The CDR3 loop is CATSDFSQTPNTGELFF. The DNA of the CDR3 is TGTGCCACCAGTGATTTTTCGCAGACTCCGAACACCGGGGAGCTGTTTTTT.

The chain employs TRBV10-3 and TRBJ1-5, with a possible D match to TRBD1 (6 bases). V was cut by 4 bases and J by 2 bases, with 9 bases left in between. The CDR3 consists of 14 residues. The germline V gene has CDR1 ENHRY and CDR2 SYGVKD. CDR3 region: CAISGGQRNQPQHF. Written as DNA, the CDR3 is TGTGCCATCAGTGGGGGGCAGCGCAATCAGCCCCAGCATTTT.

The chain links TRBV28 to TRBJ1-5; D remains unclear. CDR3 length equals 15 residues. Germline V gene lookup returns CDR1 MDHEN and CDR2 SYDVKM. With 5 bases removed from V and 2 bases from J, the gap between germline ends came to 13 bases. CDR3 in DNA: TGTGCCAGCAGTGATTCCGGGTGGGGCAATCAGCCCCAGCATTTT. This encodes CASSDSGWGNQPQHF.

This chain links TRBV7-2 with TRBJ2-3; 7 bases map to TRBD1. With 9 bases clipped from V and 0 bases from J, the junction kept 3 bases outside the gene matches. The CDR3 is 13 amino acids. CDR1 SGHTA and CDR2 FQGNSA come from the germline V gene. CDR3 sequence reads: CASRGPSTDTQYF. DNA of the CDR3: TGTGCCAGTAGGGGGCCAAGCACAGATACGCAGTATTTT.

The chain is built from TRBV28 and TRBJ1-4; the D is unclear. The V and J ends lost 8 bases and 4 bases respectively, with 11 bases between them. CDR1 MDHEN and CDR2 SYDVKM come from the germline V gene. This CDR3 is 13 amino acids long. The CDR3 DNA follows: TGTGCCAGCGCCCGACATGTTAATGAAAAACTGTTTTTT. Protein sequence: CASARHVNEKLFF.

The CDR3 reads CASAVTATNTEAFF. The CDR3, as DNA: TGTGCTAGTGCTGTGACAGCCACAAACACTGAAGCTTTCTTT. J is TRBJ1-1 and V is TRBV12-5, with D possibly TRBD1 on 5 matching bases. V lost 7 bases and J 2 bases, leaving 14 bases between the germline ends. CDR3 length: 14 residues. CDR1 LGHNT and CDR2 FRNRAP come from the germline V gene.

The V and J genes are TRBV27 and TRBJ1-2, with 7 bases identical to TRBD1. Looked up from germline, CDR1 is MNHEY and CDR2 is SMNVEV (reference sequence). V trimming: 5 bases; J trimming: 9 bases; junction bases outside the gene matches: 9. This CDR3 has 13 amino acids. CDR3 coding DNA: TGTGCCAGCAGTCCCCGACAGGGTCGGAGCTACACCTTC. As protein: CASSPRQGRSYTF.